Each of the 5 T cell receptor beta chains below was sequenced from the same sample in a study of T cells in Graves' hyperthyroidism and ophthalmopathy. It was RNA transcripts that yielded the amplified TCR beta CDR3 regions. Initially, a first-round RT-PCR of the TCR CDR3 employed the HTBI primer set. TCRdb independently ran MiXCR on the multiplex PCR reads; one entry per CDR3 protein. The table lists under 500,000 distinct CDR3 sequences, more than 12% of them singletons. The sample consisted of blood. The receptor set was obtained from a man over 45 with Graves' ophthalmopathy.

Worth noting for this clonotype: Possible read error: a much larger clone is one base away. This chain joins TRBV18 and TRBJ2-7; the match to TRBD2 covers 10 bases. Per germline, CDR1 KGHSH and CDR2 LQKENI. The CDR3 sequence is 15 residues long. V lost 4 bases, J lost 2 bases, and 5 bases stayed unmatched. CDR3 nucleotides: TGTGCCAGCTCACAACTAGCGGGACAGGCCTACGAGCAGTACTTC. It specifies CASSQLAGQAYEQYF.

There are a few counts of this clonotype. The chain couples TRBV28 to TRBJ1-4, with 9 bases aligning to TRBD1. J gave up 7 bases and V 5 bases, and 5 bases lay outside the gene matches. The CDR3 consists of 14 residues. Germline V gives CDR1 MDHEN, CDR2 SYDVKM. The CDR3 protein is CASSAGTGREKLFF. The CDR3 nucleotides read TGTGCCAGCAGTGCCGGGACAGGGCGTGAAAAACTGTTTTTT.

The chain carries TRBV6-1 and TRBJ2-5, with TRBD2 matching 12 bases. The germline V gene has CDR1 MNHNS and CDR2 SASEGT. J gave up 5 bases and V 6 bases, and 10 bases lay outside the gene matches. This CDR3 has 16 amino acids. CDR3 in amino acids: CASRLAGGPSLETQYF. For the CDR3, the DNA is TGTGCCAGCAGGCTAGCGGGAGGGCCAAGTTTGGAGACCCAGTACTTC.

The CDR3 DNA is TGTGCCAGCAGCTTCGGACTAGCGGGGGGGAACACAGATACGCAGTATTTT. Translation: CASSFGLAGGNTDTQYF. V is TRBV7-8 and J is TRBJ2-3; 15 bases align to TRBD2. With V trimmed by 3 bases and J by 2 bases, 3 bases remained unmatched. The CDR3 totals 17 residues. Germline lookup yields CDR1 SGHVS and CDR2 FQNEAQ. The entire variable domain, with the rest obtained from reference TRBV7-8 and TRBJ2-3, is as follows: GAGVSQSPRYKVAKRGQDVALRCDPISGHVSLFWYQQALGQGPEFLTYFQNEAQLDKSGLPSDRFFAERPEGSVSTLKIQRTQQEDSAVYLCASSFGLAGGNTDTQYFGPGTRLTVL.

This clonotype came up many times. V and J are TRBV5-8 and TRBJ2-5; no definite D call. The CDR3 has 13 amino acids. V gave up 7 bases and J gave up 5 bases, with 15 bases separating them. Germline V gives CDR1 SGHTS, CDR2 YDEGEE. DNA for the CDR3: TGTGCCAGCGGAAAAAGGGAACGGGAGACCCAGTACTTC. This sequence encodes CASGKRERETQYF.